Listed below are T cell receptor beta chains from one sample, sequenced in a study of T cell repertoires in cytomegalovirus infection. From the reads, TCRdb called clonotypes with MiXCR, one entry per CDR3 protein. The table includes more than 400,000 distinct CDR3 sequences, approximately 26% detected once. The sequenced material came from PBMCs. These receptors were obtained from a human donor in good health (CMV status not recorded). Some clones in this sample may be carry-over from other donors' samples. Each CDR3 is given with its conserved first and last residue. The D gene is left open where the match is weak. Size tells how often a clone was seen (once, few, many) or the class of an expanded clone, and some rows leave it out.

TRBJ1-5 | 17 | many | TRBV7-6 | . | CASSLATEPSGNQPQHF | TGTGCCAGCAGCTTAGCGACGGAGCCCTCCGGCAATCAGCCCCAGCATTTT
TRBJ1-6 | 17 | few | TRBV6-5 | . | CASSYLKGRLYNSPLHF | TGTGCCAGCAGTTACCTGAAGGGACGGTTATATAATTCACCCCTCCACTTT
TRBJ2-1 | 17 | many | TRBV7-9 | TRBD1 | CASSPKADRGSGNEQFF | TGTGCCAGCAGCCCTAAAGCGGACAGGGGAAGTGGCAATGAGCAGTTCTTC
TRBJ2-7 | 15 | . | TRBV11-2 | . | CASSLSPDTSYEQYF | TGTGCCAGCAGCTTAAGCCCGGACACTTCTTACGAGCAGTACTTC
TRBJ2-5 | 14 | . | TRBV11-3 | . | CASSDPDLGETQYF | TGTGCCAGCAGCGATCCCGATCTAGGGGAGACCCAGTACTTC
TRBJ1-4 | 12 | many | TRBV4-1 | . | CASSQVGRELFF | TGCGCCAGCAGCCAAGTTGGGAGGGAACTGTTTTTT
TRBJ2-3 | 16 | . | TRBV2 | TRBD2 | CASRRPAGGPGDTQYF | TGTGCCAGCAGACGTCCCGCGGGAGGGCCGGGAGATACGCAGTATTTT
TRBJ2-2 | 14 | few | TRBV7-9 | . | CASSSGTGAGELFF | TGTGCCAGCAGCTCCGGGACTGGTGCCGGGGAGCTGTTTTTT
TRBJ2-1 | 14 | few | TRBV27 | . | CASSLTTKYNEQFF | TGTGCCAGCAGTCTAACGACTAAGTACAATGAGCAGTTCTTC
TRBJ2-7 | 16 | . | TRBV6-2/TRBV6-3 | TRBD1 | CASRRSDRAYTYEQYF | TGTGCCAGCAGACGTTCCGACAGGGCCTACACCTACGAGCAGTACTTC
TRBJ2-3 | 16 | many | TRBV7-2 | . | CASSLAWVGGTDTQYF | TGTGCCAGCAGCTTAGCCTGGGTCGGGGGCACAGATACGCAGTATTTT
TRBJ1-1 | 17 | . | TRBV28 | . | CASSLYASGQLNTEAFF | TGTGCCAGCAGTTTATACGCCTCCGGACAGTTAAACACTGAAGCTTTCTTT
TRBJ2-5 | 12 | few | TRBV6-6 | TRBD2 | CASKGGSETQYF | TGTGCCAGCAAAGGCGGGAGTGAGACCCAGTACTTC
TRBJ1-2 | 16 | . | TRBV6-2/TRBV6-3 | . | CASSYPQGRLNYGYTF | TGTGCCAGCAGTTACCCACAGGGACGCCTGAACTATGGCTACACCTTC
TRBJ2-2 | 16 | few | TRBV10-3 | TRBD2 | CAISRTSGRNTGELFF | TGTGCCATCAGCCGTACTAGCGGGAGGAACACCGGGGAGCTGTTTTTT
TRBJ1-1 | 17 | . | TRBV10-3 | TRBD1 | CAISEFLTGQGNTEAFF | TGTGCCATCAGTGAGTTTTTGACGGGACAGGGGAACACTGAAGCTTTCTTT
TRBJ2-3 | 12 | many | TRBV7-8 | . | CASSEWGNTQYF | TGTGCCAGCAGCGAGTGGGGGAATACGCAGTATTTT
TRBJ2-6 | 18 | many | TRBV7-2 | . | CASSFHRATLSGANVLTF | TGTGCCAGCAGCTTCCACAGGGCTACCCTCTCTGGGGCCAACGTCCTGACTTTC
TRBJ1-3 | 15 | few | TRBV7-8 | . | CASSLLQGAGNTIYF | TGTGCCAGCAGCCTTTTACAGGGAGCTGGAAACACCATATATTTT
TRBJ2-1 | 21 | many | TRBV11-2 | TRBD1 | CASSLGFWGQIVLRATNEQFF | TGTGCCAGCAGCTTAGGTTTCTGGGGACAGATAGTACTCAGGGCCACCAATGAGCAGTTCTTC
TRBJ1-1 | 15 | many | TRBV7-9 | TRBD1 | CASSSAGTERTEAFF | TGTGCCAGCAGCTCGGCCGGGACAGAGCGCACTGAAGCTTTCTTT
TRBJ2-1 | 15 | . | TRBV7-2 | . | CASSGTGGFYNEQFF | TGTGCCAGCAGCGGTACTGGCGGGTTCTACAATGAGCAGTTCTTC
TRBJ2-1 | 18 | few | TRBV12-3/TRBV12-4 | TRBD2 | CASNSGTSGRGIYNEQFF | TGTGCCAGCAACTCCGGGACTAGCGGGAGGGGTATATACAATGAGCAGTTCTTC
TRBJ2-1 | 15 | . | TRBV7-6 | TRBD2 | CASSSPGLAGGEQFF | TGTGCCAGCAGCTCTCCGGGACTAGCGGGAGGGGAGCAGTTCTTC
TRBJ2-2 | 18 | few | TRBV20-1 | . | CSARGMIGLNANTGELFF | TGCAGTGCTAGGGGGATGATAGGACTGAACGCGAACACCGGGGAGCTGTTTTTT
TRBJ1-5 | 16 | . | TRBV28 | . | CASSWDLFQGNQPQHF | TGTGCCAGCAGTTGGGATCTATTTCAGGGCAATCAGCCCCAGCATTTT
TRBJ1-1 | 15 | many | TRBV6-5 | . | CASSYGSGLNTEAFF | TGTGCCAGCAGTTACGGTTCAGGGTTGAACACTGAAGCTTTCTTT
TRBJ2-1 | 15 | many | TRBV7-3 | TRBD2 | CASSFLAGSYNEQFF | TGTGCCAGCAGCTTTCTAGCGGGCTCCTACAATGAGCAGTTCTTC
TRBJ2-2 | 14 | . | TRBV7-2 | . | CASSFGGRGGELFF | TGTGCCAGCAGCTTTGGGGGCCGTGGCGGGGAGCTGTTTTTT
TRBJ2-7 | 13 | few | TRBV7-2 | TRBD1 | CASSLRQGYEQYF | TGTGCCAGCAGCCTAAGACAGGGTTACGAGCAGTACTTC
TRBJ2-1 | 13 | few | TRBV2 | . | CASSAGLASEQFF | TGTGCCAGCAGTGCGGGACTTGCCTCTGAGCAGTTCTTC
TRBJ1-4 | 18 | . | TRBV6-5 | TRBD1 | CASRSRPKTWDSQGELFF | TGTGCCAGCAGATCTCGCCCTAAAACTTGGGACAGCCAAGGGGAACTGTTTTTT
TRBJ2-1 | 18 | few | TRBV6-5 | . | CASRPISPGRAVHNEQFF | TGTGCCAGCAGACCCATATCCCCCGGACGGGCGGTCCACAATGAGCAGTTCTTC
TRBJ2-7 | 11 | . | TRBV10-3 | . | CAIRTAEEQYF | TGTGCCATCCGGACTGCGGAAGAGCAGTACTTC
TRBJ1-1 | 14 | many | TRBV4-2 | . | CASSQVGGNTEAFF | TGTGCCAGCAGCCAAGTAGGGGGGAACACTGAAGCTTTCTTT
TRBJ1-1 | 13 | . | TRBV27 | . | CASRPGLNTEAFF | TGTGCCAGCAGACCAGGGTTGAACACTGAAGCTTTCTTT
TRBJ2-7 | 16 | . | TRBV7-6 | . | CASSLGNTGSRYEQYF | TGTGCCAGCAGCTTAGGAAATACAGGGTCCCGCTACGAGCAGTACTTC
TRBJ1-5 | 15 | few | TRBV19 | . | CASSAAGFLEQPQHF | TGTGCCAGTAGTGCCGCCGGCTTCCTTGAGCAGCCCCAGCATTTT
TRBJ2-2 | 17 | . | TRBV4-3 | . | CASSQDAGLANTGELFF | TGCGCCAGCAGCCAAGATGCGGGGCTAGCGAACACCGGGGAGCTGTTTTTT
TRBJ2-7 | 14 | few | TRBV6-2/TRBV6-3 | . | CASSTNKNFRGQYF | TGTGCCAGCTCGACGAATAAAAACTTTCGTGGGCAGTACTTC
TRBJ1-5 | 15 | . | TRBV19 | . | CASSSLGGSYQPQRF | TGTGCCAGTAGTAGCTTAGGGGGTTCCTATCAGCCCCAGCGTTTT
TRBJ1-2 | 14 | . | TRBV6-1 | . | CASSEGIGPVGYTF | TGTGCCAGCAGTGAGGGGATAGGGCCGGTTGGCTACACCTTC
TRBJ2-7 | 16 | . | TRBV5-1 | TRBD1 | CASSATGTGDGYEQYF | TGCGCCAGCAGCGCGACCGGGACAGGTGATGGCTACGAGCAGTACTTC
TRBJ2-1 | 17 | many | TRBV7-8 | TRBD2 | CASSLATGLAGHNEQFF | TGTGCCAGCAGCTTAGCGACGGGACTAGCGGGGCACAATGAGCAGTTCTTC
TRBJ2-1 | 16 | few | TRBV6-2/TRBV6-3 | TRBD2 | CASSYGTSGRARGQFF | TGTGCCAGCAGTTACGGGACTAGCGGGAGGGCGAGGGGGCAGTTCTTC
TRBJ2-1 | 13 | few | TRBV24-1 | . | CATSEVRLSEQFF | TGTGCCACCAGTGAAGTTAGGCTCTCTGAGCAGTTCTTC
TRBJ1-5 | 19 | few | TRBV12-3/TRBV12-4 | . | CASSPPPGRYDTSNQPQHF | TGTGCCAGCAGTCCCCCCCCGGGACGTTATGATACCAGCAATCAGCCCCAGCATTTT
TRBJ2-3 | 14 | few | TRBV6-1 | TRBD1 | CASSLRQGTDTQYF | TGTGCCAGCAGCCTCAGACAGGGGACAGATACGCAGTATTTT
TRBJ1-2 | 13 | . | TRBV13 | . | CASSLYGNYGYTF | TGTGCCAGCAGCTTATATGGTAACTATGGCTACACCTTC
TRBJ2-5 | 17 | few | TRBV27 | . | CASSLSGRGLLQETQYF | TGTGCCAGCAGTTTATCGGGGCGGGGGCTATTACAAGAGACCCAGTACTTC
TRBJ1-1 | 14 | few | TRBV19 | . | CASSIPAGYTEAFF | TGTGCCAGTAGTATACCGGCAGGGTACACTGAAGCTTTCTTT
TRBJ2-1 | 19 | . | TRBV4-3 | . | CASSQGRQCGPHSYNEQFF | TGCGCCAGCAGCCAAGGTCGGCAGTGTGGACCACACTCCTACAATGAGCAGTTCTTC
TRBJ2-7 | 15 | . | TRBV5-1 | TRBD1 | CASSSLGTGAYEQYF | TGCGCCAGCAGCTCACTTGGGACAGGGGCCTACGAGCAGTACTTC
TRBJ2-6 | 17 | few | TRBV7-9 | . | CASSFQGSLSGANVLTF | TGTGCCAGCAGCTTCCAGGGCTCCCTCTCTGGGGCCAACGTCCTGACTTTC
TRBJ2-1 | 15 | few | TRBV9 | . | CASSGSGNSYNEQFF | TGTGCCAGCAGTGGTAGCGGCAACTCCTACAATGAGCAGTTCTTC
TRBJ2-3 | 15 | few | TRBV7-2 | TRBD1 | CASSKPGQDTDTQYF | TGTGCCAGCAGCAAACCGGGACAGGACACAGATACGCAGTATTTT